These 22 T cell receptor beta chains were all obtained from the same sample, sequenced in a study of CD8 T cells in ankylosing spondylitis. The study, taken as a whole, reports: Seemingly characteristic of ankylosing spondylitis blood was a TCR beta motif consisting of fewer than 10 highly homologous variants.

MiXCR, applied by TCRdb to the 5' RACE reads, yields one record per CDR3 protein. The sample consists of about 210,000 distinct CDR3 sequences, just under 7.5% of them appearing once. Their target antigens are unknown. Sequenced sample: blood, either unsorted or a sorted T cell fraction (not recorded which). The receptors shown here come from a male donor with ankylosing spondylitis.

This clonotype was seen repeatedly, ten times or more. J is TRBJ2-1 and V is TRBV7-2; D possibly uses TRBD1 or TRBD2 (5 bases each). V gave up 4 bases and J gave up 13 bases, with 14 bases separating them. The CDR3 spans 12 residues. Germline-derived CDR1 and CDR2 are SGHTA and FQGNSA. CDR3 region: CASSYGTASQFF. DNA of the CDR3: TGTGCCAGCAGCTACGGGACCGCTAGCCAGTTCTTC.

This clonotype came up a few times. This sequence joins TRBV11-2 and TRBJ2-7; no firm D call. Trimming shortened V by 0 bases and J by 4 bases, and 13 bases separated the two germline ends. The CDR3 runs to 15 residues. CDR1 and CDR2 from the germline V gene are SGHAT and FQNNGV. The CDR3 here is CASSLDRSVQYEQYF. The CDR3 DNA follows: TGTGCCAGCAGCTTAGATCGAAGCGTCCAATACGAGCAGTACTTC.

This clonotype was detected only a few times. V is TRBV4-2 and J is TRBJ2-3; a possible D gene is TRBD2 (5 bases). CDR1 is LGHNA, CDR2 YNFKEQ, per germline. The CDR3 contains 15 residues. V lost 2 bases and J 3 bases, leaving 12 bases between the germline ends. CDR3 sequence (DNA): TGTGCCAGCAGCCAATTTAGCGTCAGTACAGATACGCAGTATTTT. The encoded protein is CASSQFSVSTDTQYF.

This clonotype was seen repeatedly, ten times or more. The chain employs TRBV7-9 and TRBJ2-5; D gene uncertain. The germline V gene encodes CDR1 SEHNR and CDR2 FQNEAQ (reference sequence). CDR3 size: 15 residues. Trimming took off 2 bases at V and 0 bases at J, with 10 bases between the two ends. In DNA, the CDR3 is TGTGCCAGCAGCTTATCCGGCGAGTACCAAGAGACCCAGTACTTC. This translates into CASSLSGEYQETQYF.

Many counts were recorded for this clonotype. V usage is TRBV28 and J usage is TRBJ2-1, with TRBD1 matching over 11 bases. The CDR3 loop spans 12 amino acids. Germline CDR1 MDHEN, CDR2 SYDVKM. V shed 9 bases and J 8 bases; nucleotides not matched to a gene: 3. As DNA, the CDR3 is TGTGCCAGTGGGACAGGGGGTTATGAGCAGTTCTTC. It yields the protein CASGTGGYEQFF. Based on the CDR3 plus reference TRBV28 and TRBJ2-1, the full variable domain is DVKVTQSSRYLVKRTGEKVFLECVQDMDHENMFWYRQDPGLGLRLIYFSYDVKMKEKGDIPEGYSVSREKKERFSLILESASTNQTSMYLCASGTGGYEQFFGPGTRLTVL.

This clonotype was recorded at least ten times. The chain links TRBV6-2 or TRBV6-3 to TRBJ2-3, with D possibly TRBD2 on 6 matching bases. The germline V gene has CDR1 MNHEY and CDR2 SVGEGT. V was shortened by 5 bases and J by 0 bases, with 12 bases between the two germline ends. The CDR3 is 15 amino acids. The CDR3, as DNA: TGTGCCAGCAGTCCCGGGACTTTTAGCACAGATACGCAGTATTTT. Translated, it gives CASSPGTFSTDTQYF.

This clonotype came up many times. The chain links TRBV27 to TRBJ2-7, with D possibly matching TRBD2 (6 bases). This CDR3 has 14 residues. The V and J ends lost 2 bases and 1 base respectively, with 9 bases between them. Germline V gene lookup returns CDR1 MNHEY and CDR2 SMNVEV (reference sequence). The CDR3 loop is CASSLSGGSYEQYF. In DNA form, the CDR3 reads TGTGCCAGCAGTTTAAGTGGGGGGTCCTACGAGCAGTACTTC.

This clonotype appeared a few times. The chain carries TRBV13 and TRBJ2-7; D ambiguous. Germline assignment: CDR1 PRHDT and CDR2 FYEKMQ (reference sequence). The V end was cut by 2 bases, the J end by 1 base, with 9 bases between. CDR3 length: 14 residues. The CDR3 loop is CASSLLSVSYEQYF. DNA for the CDR3: TGTGCCAGCAGCTTATTGTCAGTTTCCTACGAGCAGTACTTC.

Many counts were recorded for this clonotype. This rearrangement joins TRBV14 to TRBJ2-1, with unresolved D. Per germline, CDR1 SGHDN and CDR2 FVKESK. The CDR3 spans 12 residues. Trimming stripped 4 bases from V and 8 bases from J, with 9 bases between. The CDR3 sequence is CASSPRLDEQFF. In DNA form, the CDR3 reads TGTGCCAGCAGCCCTCGACTGGATGAGCAGTTCTTC.

This clonotype has a count of ten or more. CDR3 bases: TGTGCCAGCAGCCGCTCCGGGGTCTCCTACGAGCAGTACTTC. Translation: CASSRSGVSYEQYF. The chain has TRBV14 and TRBJ2-7, with D perhaps TRBD2 (5 bases). Trimming cost V 4 bases and J 0 bases, with 10 bases left between them. CDR3 length: 14 residues. Germline assignment: CDR1 SGHDN and CDR2 FVKESK.

There are many counts of this clonotype. The chain links TRBV7-9 to TRBJ2-7; weak D call: TRBD1 (6 bases). The CDR3 extends over 14 amino acids. V lost 5 bases, J lost 0 bases, and 11 bases lay in between. Per germline, CDR1 SEHNR and CDR2 FQNEAQ (reference sequence). In nucleotides, the CDR3 is TGTGCCAGCAGCGGATTGGACAGCTCCTACGAGCAGTACTTC. This sequence encodes CASSGLDSSYEQYF.

The chain links TRBV4-3 to TRBJ2-2; the match to TRBD2 covers 9 bases. Losses at the gene ends were 4 bases for V and 10 bases for J; bases not matched to a gene: 7. The CDR3 is made up of 14 amino acids. CDR1 is LGHNA, CDR2 YSLEER, per germline. This chain's CDR3 is CASSRGTSWPELFF. CDR3 nucleotide sequence: TGCGCCAGCAGCCGCGGGACTAGCTGGCCGGAGCTGTTTTTT.

The V gene is TRBV6-1, the J gene TRBJ2-2; D perhaps matches TRBD1 (6 bases). Trimming cost V 6 bases and J 0 bases, with 11 bases left between them. This CDR3 comprises 15 residues. Germline values: CDR1 MNHNS, CDR2 SASEGT. The CDR3 protein is CASRSGTSNTGELFF. CDR3 bases: TGTGCCAGCAGATCCGGGACATCGAACACCGGGGAGCTGTTTTTT.

This clonotype came up many times. The V gene is TRBV7-9, the J gene TRBJ2-7, with TRBD1 matching 7 bases. CDR3 length: 13 residues. Germline assignment: CDR1 SEHNR and CDR2 FQNEAQ (reference sequence). The junction had 5 bases not matched to a gene; V was cut back by 5 bases and J by 4 bases. As DNA, the CDR3 is TGTGCCAGCAGCCCTGACAGGGATTACGAGCAGTACTTC. Amino acid sequence: CASSPDRDYEQYF. Supplemented by reference TRBV7-9 and TRBJ2-7, the full variable domain reads DTGVSQNPRHKITKRGQNVTFRCDPISEHNRLYWYRQTLGQGPEFLTYFQNEAQLEKSRLLSDRFSAERPKGSFSTLEIQRTEQGDSAMYLCASSPDRDYEQYFGPGTRLTVT.

This clonotype was counted ten times or more. The V call is TRBV20-1, the J call TRBJ2-7; D remains unclear. CDR3 length: 15 amino acids. V was pared by 0 bases and J by 3 bases, with 15 bases between. Germline lookup yields CDR1 DFQATT and CDR2 SNEGSKA (reference sequence). DNA for the CDR3: TGCAGTGCTAGAGATATGGGTGAGACACACTACGAGCAGTACTTC. It codes for CSARDMGETHYEQYF.

This clonotype was seen many times. The rearrangement links TRBV10-3 to TRBJ2-3, with TRBD2 identical over 9 bases. The junction had 12 bases not matched to a gene; V was cut back by 0 bases and J by 2 bases. The CDR3 is made up of 19 amino acids. The germline gives CDR1 ENHRY, CDR2 SYGVKD. The chain's CDR3 is CAISESKGIAGENTDTQYF. Written as DNA, the CDR3 is TGTGCCATCAGTGAGTCGAAGGGAATAGCGGGAGAGAACACAGATACGCAGTATTTT.

This clonotype was counted ten times or more. The chain has TRBV29-1 and TRBJ2-7; TRBD1 matches at 8 bases. Unmatched junction bases numbered 7, after V lost 7 bases and J lost 2 bases. CDR1 and CDR2 (germline): SQVTM, ANQGSEA. There are 13 residues in the CDR3. Here the CDR3 DNA reads TGCAGCGCCTGGACAGGGTTTCCCTACGAGCAGTACTTC. Its protein product is CSAWTGFPYEQYF.

This clonotype was picked up a small number of times. CDR3 region: CASSQLGGGETQYF. The CDR3 nucleotides are TGCGCCAGCAGCCAACTGGGGGGAGGAGAGACCCAGTACTTC. The chain combines TRBV4-1 with TRBJ2-5; D may be TRBD2 (6 bases). Trimming left V 2 bases short and J 4 bases short, with 11 bases between. CDR1 is MGHRA, CDR2 YSYEKL, per germline. The CDR3 spans 14 residues.

This clonotype was seen more than once but under ten times. J is TRBJ2-1 and V is TRBV6-1, with D possibly being TRBD1 or TRBD2 (5 bases each). The germline V gene encodes CDR1 MNHNS and CDR2 SASEGT. Trimming took 4 bases from V and 0 from J, leaving 10 bases between them. This CDR3 comprises 15 residues. The DNA for the CDR3 is TGTGCCAGCAGTGTTGAGGGGAGCTCCTACAATGAGCAGTTCTTC. Translated: CASSVEGSSYNEQFF.

Ten or more counts support this clonotype. The chain joins TRBV20-1 to TRBJ2-7; D may correspond to TRBD1 or TRBD2 (5 bases each). V was pared by 6 bases and J by 2 bases, with 20 bases between. CDR1 and CDR2 (germline): DFQATT, SNEGSKA (reference sequence). This CDR3 region has 15 residues. This CDR3 reads CSATGPTEGAYEQYF. The CDR3 nucleotides read TGCAGTGCCACGGGGCCCACTGAGGGAGCCTACGAGCAGTACTTC.

This clonotype was counted ten times or more. This rearrangement joins TRBV7-9 to TRBJ2-1; TRBD2 might be the D (6 bases). Germline V gives CDR1 SEHNR, CDR2 FQNEAQ (reference sequence). The CDR3 extends over 14 amino acids. Trimming pared 7 bases from V and 0 bases from J, leaving 10 bases between. The CDR3, as DNA: TGTGCCAGCACTCCCGGGGGCTCCTACAATGAGCAGTTCTTC. It encodes CASTPGGSYNEQFF.

The chain is built from TRBV6-6 and TRBJ2-7; no clear D gene. The CDR3 runs to 15 residues. Per the germline V gene, CDR1 is MNHNY and CDR2 is SVGAGI (reference sequence). Trimming removed 0 bases at V and 1 base at J, with 10 bases between. This CDR3 is CASSYSSPESYEQYF. The DNA for the CDR3 is TGTGCCAGCAGTTACTCTTCGCCGGAATCCTACGAGCAGTACTTC.